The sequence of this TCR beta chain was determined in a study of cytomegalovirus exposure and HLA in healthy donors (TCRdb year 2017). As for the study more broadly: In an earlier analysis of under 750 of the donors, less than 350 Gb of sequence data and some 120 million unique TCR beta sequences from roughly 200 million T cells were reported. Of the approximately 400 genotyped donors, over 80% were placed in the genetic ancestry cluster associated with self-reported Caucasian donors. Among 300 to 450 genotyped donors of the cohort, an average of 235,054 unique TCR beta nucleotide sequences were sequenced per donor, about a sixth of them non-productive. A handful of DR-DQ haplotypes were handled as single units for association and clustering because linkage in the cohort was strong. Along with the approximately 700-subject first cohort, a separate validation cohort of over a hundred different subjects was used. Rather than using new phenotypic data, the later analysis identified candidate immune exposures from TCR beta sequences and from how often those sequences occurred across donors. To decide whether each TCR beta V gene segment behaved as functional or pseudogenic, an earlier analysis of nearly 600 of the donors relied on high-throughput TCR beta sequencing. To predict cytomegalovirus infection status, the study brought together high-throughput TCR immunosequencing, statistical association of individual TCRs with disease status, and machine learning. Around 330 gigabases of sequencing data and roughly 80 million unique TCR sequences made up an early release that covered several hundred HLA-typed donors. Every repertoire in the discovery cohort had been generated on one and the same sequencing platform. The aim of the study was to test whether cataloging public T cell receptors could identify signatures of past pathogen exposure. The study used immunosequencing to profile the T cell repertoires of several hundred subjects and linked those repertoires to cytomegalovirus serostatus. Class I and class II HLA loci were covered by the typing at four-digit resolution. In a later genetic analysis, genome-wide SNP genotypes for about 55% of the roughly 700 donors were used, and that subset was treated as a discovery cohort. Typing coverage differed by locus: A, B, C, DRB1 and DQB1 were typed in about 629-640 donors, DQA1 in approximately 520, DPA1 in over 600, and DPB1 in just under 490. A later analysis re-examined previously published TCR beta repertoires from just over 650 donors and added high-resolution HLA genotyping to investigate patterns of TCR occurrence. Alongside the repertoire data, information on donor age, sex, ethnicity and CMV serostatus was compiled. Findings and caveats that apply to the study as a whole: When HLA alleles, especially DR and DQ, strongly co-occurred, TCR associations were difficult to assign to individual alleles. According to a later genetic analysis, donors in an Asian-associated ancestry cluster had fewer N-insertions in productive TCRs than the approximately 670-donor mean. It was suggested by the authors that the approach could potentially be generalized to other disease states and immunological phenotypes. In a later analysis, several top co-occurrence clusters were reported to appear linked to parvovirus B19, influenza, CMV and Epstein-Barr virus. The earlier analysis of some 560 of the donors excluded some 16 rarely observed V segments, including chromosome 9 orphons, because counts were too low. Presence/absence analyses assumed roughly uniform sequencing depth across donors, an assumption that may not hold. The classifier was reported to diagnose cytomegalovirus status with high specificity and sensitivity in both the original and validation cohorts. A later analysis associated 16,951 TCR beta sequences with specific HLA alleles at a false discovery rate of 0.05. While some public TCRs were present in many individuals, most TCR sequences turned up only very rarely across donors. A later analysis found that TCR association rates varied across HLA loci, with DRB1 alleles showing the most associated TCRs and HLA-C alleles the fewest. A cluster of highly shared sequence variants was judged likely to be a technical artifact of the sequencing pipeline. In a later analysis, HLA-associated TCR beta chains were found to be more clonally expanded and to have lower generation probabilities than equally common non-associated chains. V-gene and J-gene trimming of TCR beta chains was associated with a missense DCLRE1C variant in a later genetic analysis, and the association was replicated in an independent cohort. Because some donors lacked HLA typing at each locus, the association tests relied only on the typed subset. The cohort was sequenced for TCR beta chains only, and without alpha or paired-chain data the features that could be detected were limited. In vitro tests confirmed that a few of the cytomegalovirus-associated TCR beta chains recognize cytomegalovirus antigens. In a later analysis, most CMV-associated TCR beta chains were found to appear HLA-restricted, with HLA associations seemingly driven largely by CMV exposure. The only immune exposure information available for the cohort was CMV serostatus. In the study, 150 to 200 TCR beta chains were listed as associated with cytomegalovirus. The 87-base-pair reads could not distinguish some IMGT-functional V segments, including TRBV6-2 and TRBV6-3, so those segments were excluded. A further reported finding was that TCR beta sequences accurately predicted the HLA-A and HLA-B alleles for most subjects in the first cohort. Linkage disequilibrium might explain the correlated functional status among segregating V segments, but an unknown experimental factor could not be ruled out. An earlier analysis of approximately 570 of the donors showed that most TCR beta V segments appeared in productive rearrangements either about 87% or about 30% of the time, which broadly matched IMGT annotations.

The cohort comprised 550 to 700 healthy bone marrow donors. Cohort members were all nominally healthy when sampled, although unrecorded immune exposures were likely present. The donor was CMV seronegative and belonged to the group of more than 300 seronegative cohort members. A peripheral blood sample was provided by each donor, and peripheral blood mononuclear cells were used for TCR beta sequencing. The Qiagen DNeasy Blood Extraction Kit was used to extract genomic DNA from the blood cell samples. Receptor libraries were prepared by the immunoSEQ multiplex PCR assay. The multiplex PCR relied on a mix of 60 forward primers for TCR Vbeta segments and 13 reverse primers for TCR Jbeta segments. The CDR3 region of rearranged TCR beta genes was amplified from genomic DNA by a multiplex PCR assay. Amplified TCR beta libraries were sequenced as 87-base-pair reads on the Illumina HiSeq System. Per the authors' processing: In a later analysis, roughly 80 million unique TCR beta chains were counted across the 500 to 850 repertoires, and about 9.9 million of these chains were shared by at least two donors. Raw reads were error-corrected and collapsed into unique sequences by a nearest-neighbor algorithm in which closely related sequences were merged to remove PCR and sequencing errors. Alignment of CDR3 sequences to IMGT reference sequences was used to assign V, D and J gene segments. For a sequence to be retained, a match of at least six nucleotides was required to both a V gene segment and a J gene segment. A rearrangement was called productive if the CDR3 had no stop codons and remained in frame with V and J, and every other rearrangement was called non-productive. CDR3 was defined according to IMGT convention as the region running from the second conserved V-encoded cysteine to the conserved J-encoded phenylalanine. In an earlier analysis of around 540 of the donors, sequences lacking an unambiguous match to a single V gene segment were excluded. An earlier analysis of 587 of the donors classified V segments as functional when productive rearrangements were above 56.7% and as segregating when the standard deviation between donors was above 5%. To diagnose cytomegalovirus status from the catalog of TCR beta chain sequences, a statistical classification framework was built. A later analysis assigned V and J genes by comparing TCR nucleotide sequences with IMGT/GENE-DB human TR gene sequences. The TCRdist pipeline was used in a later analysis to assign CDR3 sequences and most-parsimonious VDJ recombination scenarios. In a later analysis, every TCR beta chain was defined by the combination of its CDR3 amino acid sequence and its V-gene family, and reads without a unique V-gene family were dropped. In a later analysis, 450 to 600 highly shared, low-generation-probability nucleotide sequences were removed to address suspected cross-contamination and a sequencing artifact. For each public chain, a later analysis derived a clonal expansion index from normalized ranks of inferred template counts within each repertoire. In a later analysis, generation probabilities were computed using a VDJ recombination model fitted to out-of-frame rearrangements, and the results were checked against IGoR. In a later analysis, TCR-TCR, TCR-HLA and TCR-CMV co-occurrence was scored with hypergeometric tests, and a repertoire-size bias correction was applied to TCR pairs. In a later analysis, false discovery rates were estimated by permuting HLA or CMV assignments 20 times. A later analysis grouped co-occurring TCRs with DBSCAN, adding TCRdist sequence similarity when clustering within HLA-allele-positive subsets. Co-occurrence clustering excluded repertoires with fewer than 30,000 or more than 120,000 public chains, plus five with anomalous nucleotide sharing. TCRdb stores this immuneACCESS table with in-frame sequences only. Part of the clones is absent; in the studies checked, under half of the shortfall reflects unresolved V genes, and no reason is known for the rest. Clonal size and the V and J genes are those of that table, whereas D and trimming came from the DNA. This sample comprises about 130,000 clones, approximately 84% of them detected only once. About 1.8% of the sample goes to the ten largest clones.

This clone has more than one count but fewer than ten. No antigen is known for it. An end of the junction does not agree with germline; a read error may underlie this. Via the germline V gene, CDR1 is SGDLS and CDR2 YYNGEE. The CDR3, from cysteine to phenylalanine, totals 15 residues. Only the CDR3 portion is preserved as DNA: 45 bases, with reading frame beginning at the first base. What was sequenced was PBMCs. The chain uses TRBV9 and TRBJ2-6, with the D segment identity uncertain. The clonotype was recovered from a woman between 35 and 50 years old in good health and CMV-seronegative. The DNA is TGTGCCAGCAGCGTTACTCTGTCTGAGGCCAACGTCCTGACTTTC. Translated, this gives CASSVTLSEANVLTF. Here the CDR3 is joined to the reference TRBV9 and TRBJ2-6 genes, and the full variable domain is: DSGVTQTPKHLITATGQRVTLRCSPRSGDLSVYWYQQSLDQGLQFLIQYYNGEERAKGNILERFSAQQFPDLHSELNLSSLELGDSALYFCASSVTLSEANVLTFGAGSRLTVL.